This TCR beta chain was found in a study of cytomegalovirus exposure and HLA in healthy donors. The study, taken as a whole, reports: Reportedly, a later analysis found an Asian-associated ancestry cluster had fewer N-insertions than the roughly 700-donor mean.

Germline CDR1 is SEHNR and CDR2 is FQNEAQ (reference sequence). V dropped 1 base and J dropped 5 bases, with 20 bases sitting between them. The CDR3 consists of 17 residues. It was with 60 Vbeta and 13 Jbeta primers that the PCR ran. Some clones are missing from TCRdb's copy, which holds only in-frame ones; the method was immunoSEQ multiplex PCR. The table shows roughly 200,000 clones, with over 65% occurring only once. On this clone itself: As yet, its antigen is unknown.

The chain combines TRBV7-9 with TRBJ1-1; weak D call: TRBD1 (5 bases). This clonotype was obtained from a woman aged 55-70 years in good health and CMV-seropositive. Sequenced: PBMCs. CDR3 amino acids: CASSLGTGASGRTEAFF. CDR3 DNA sequence: TGTGCCAGCAGCTTAGGTACCGGGGCCTCCGGGAGAACTGAAGCTTTCTTT.